A selection of T cell receptor beta chains follows, all from one sample in a study of blood T cell repertoires in COVID-19. The table came from immunoSEQ multiplex PCR; TCRdb's copy has only in-frame clones and leaves some out. Of more than 110,000 clones listed, 80% to 90% were seen once; the top ten hold under 4.5%. Sequencing was done on a sample of PBMCs or T cells enriched from blood (not recorded which). The receptor source for this set is a man aged 45-65 years who had recovered from COVID-19. Each CDR3 is given with its conserved first and last residue. The D gene is left open where the match is weak. Some rows mark clone size as missing; the rest say once, few, many or name a class of expanded clone.

J | length | size | D | V | DNA | CDR3
TRBJ1-6 | 16 | . | TRBD1 | TRBV27 | TGTGCCAGCAGCCTTATCGGCAGGGGGCTGAATTCACCCCTCCACTTT | CASSLIGRGLNSPLHF
TRBJ1-2 | 12 | . | . | TRBV7-2 | TGTGCCAGCAACAGACAGAACTATGGCTACACCTTC | CASNRQNYGYTF
TRBJ2-1 | 13 | . | . | TRBV18 | TGTGCCAGCTCACCGGGCCTGGGTAATGAGCAGTTCTTC | CASSPGLGNEQFF
TRBJ1-2 | 10 | . | . | TRBV11-2 | TGTGCCAGCAGCTTCCGGGTTCTAGACTTC | CASSFRVLDF
TRBJ2-3 | 19 | . | . | TRBV3-1/TRBV3-2 | TGTGCCAGCAGCCGCGAGTCAAGGGGGAAACAGGGAACCACAGATACGCAGTATTTT | CASSRESRGKQGTTDTQYF
TRBJ1-1 | 14 | . | . | TRBV4-3 | TGCGCCAGCAGCCACGCCGGAGGGGTCACTGAAGCTTTCTTT | CASSHAGGVTEAFF
TRBJ2-5 | 12 | once | . | TRBV7-7 | TGTGCCAGCAGTCCGCCCGGGGAGACCCAGTACTTC | CASSPPGETQYF
TRBJ2-1 | 14 | . | . | TRBV18 | TGTGCCAGCTCACCAGATCTTGGCTCCAATGAGCAGTTCTTC | CASSPDLGSNEQFF
TRBJ1-2 | 16 | . | TRBD1 | TRBV5-5 | TGTGCCAGCAGCCCTCAACCGGGACAGGGGGCGCTTGGCTACACCTTC | CASSPQPGQGALGYTF
TRBJ1-4 | 13 | few | TRBD1 | TRBV28 | TGTGCCAGCCTCCAGGGGGGTGCGGAAAAACTGTTTTTT | CASLQGGAEKLFF
TRBJ2-7 | 15 | . | . | TRBV4-3 | TGCGCCAGCAGCCAAGATAGCCGGCGCGGCTACGAGCAGTACTTC | CASSQDSRRGYEQYF
TRBJ2-3 | 15 | once | TRBD1 | TRBV19 | TGTGCCAGTAGTATAGGCCCGGGACAGGGGGTTACGCAGTATTTT | CASSIGPGQGVTQYF
TRBJ2-7 | 14 | . | . | TRBV27 | TGTGCCAGCGGAAAGACTTATCCGAGGTACGAGCAGTACTTC | CASGKTYPRYEQYF
TRBJ1-2 | 14 | . | TRBD1 | TRBV28 | TGTGCCAGCAGTTCCCAGGGGGTTTTCTATGGCTACACCTTC | CASSSQGVFYGYTF
TRBJ2-7 | 15 | once | TRBD1 | TRBV7-2 | TGTGCCAGCAGCTTGACTGACAGGGTGGCGTACGAGCAGTACTTC | CASSLTDRVAYEQYF
TRBJ1-2 | 14 | few | . | TRBV19 | TGTGCCAGTAGTATAGCCGGAGACGTCTATGGCTACACCTTC | CASSIAGDVYGYTF
TRBJ1-6 | 14 | . | TRBD1 | TRBV10-3 | TGTGCCATCAAGGAGACAGGGGCCGATTCACCCCTCCACTTT | CAIKETGADSPLHF
TRBJ2-3 | 15 | . | . | TRBV4-3 | TGCGCCAGCAGCCAAATGGAGGGAGGCACAGATACGCAGTATTTT | CASSQMEGGTDTQYF
TRBJ2-2 | 15 | . | TRBD2 | TRBV5-1 | TGCGCCAGCAGCCAACGGGGGGGTTTCACCGGGGAGCTGTTTTTT | CASSQRGGFTGELFF
TRBJ1-6 | 14 | . | . | TRBV5-6 | TGTGCCAGCAGCTTGGCTGAGCCCCTTTCACCCCTCCACTTT | CASSLAEPLSPLHF
TRBJ2-3 | 14 | . | TRBD2 | TRBV5-1 | TGCGCCAGCAGAGCGGGACGGACTTCAGATACGCAGTATTTT | CASRAGRTSDTQYF
TRBJ2-4 | 13 | . | . | TRBV5-1 | TGCGCCAGCAGATACAACGGAGGGAACATTCAGTACTTC | CASRYNGGNIQYF
TRBJ2-4 | 14 | . | . | TRBV19 | TGTGCCAGTAGTATGACCAGGCCCTCTCCCATTCAGTACTTC | CASSMTRPSPIQYF
TRBJ1-6 | 15 | . | . | TRBV9 | TGTGCCAGCAGCGCCCCAGGCGTCCATAATTCACCCCTCCACTTT | CASSAPGVHNSPLHF
TRBJ2-7 | 14 | . | . | TRBV7-2 | TGTGCCAGCAGCAATAGAGGCATCTCCTACGAGCAGTACTTC | CASSNRGISYEQYF
TRBJ2-5 | 15 | . | . | TRBV11-1 | TGTGCCAGCAGCTCGGAATACAGGGACGGAGAGACCCAGTACTTC | CASSSEYRDGETQYF
TRBJ1-5 | 14 | . | . | TRBV10-3 | TGTGCCATCAGCGAGAGGGGGTGGGGTCAGCCCCAGCATTTT | CAISERGWGQPQHF
TRBJ2-2 | 13 | . | . | TRBV28 | TGTGCCAGCAGGCTAACTAGCTCCGGGGAGCTGTTTTTT | CASRLTSSGELFF
TRBJ2-3 | 16 | . | . | TRBV6-2/TRBV6-3 | TGTGCCAGCAGCCACGAAACCAGGGGTAGGAGAGATACGCAGTATTTT | CASSHETRGRRDTQYF
TRBJ1-5 | 15 | . | . | TRBV7-2 | TGTGCCAGCAGCTTAGGAGGACTCCCGGGGCAGCCCCAGCATTTT | CASSLGGLPGQPQHF
TRBJ2-2 | 17 | . | TRBD2 | TRBV11-3 | TGTGCCAGCAGTCCGGGCCCGGGACTACCTAAAACCGGGGAGCTGTTTTTT | CASSPGPGLPKTGELFF
TRBJ2-3 | 16 | . | . | TRBV5-1 | TGCGCCAGCAGCTTGGCTCGCGGGGGCCTCACAGATACGCAGTATTTT | CASSLARGGLTDTQYF
TRBJ2-1 | 16 | once | . | TRBV7-8 | TGTGCCAGCAGCTTAGAGGCCCGGGGATGGTACAATGAGCAGTTCTTC | CASSLEARGWYNEQFF
TRBJ2-3 | 14 | . | . | TRBV6-5 | TGTGCCAGCAACCCCCGGGGTAGCACAGATACGCAGTATTTT | CASNPRGSTDTQYF
TRBJ1-1 | 12 | . | . | TRBV29-1 | TGCAGCGTTGAAGGGGGGGGTACTGAAGCTTTCTTT | CSVEGGGTEAFF
TRBJ2-3 | 13 | . | . | TRBV28 | TGTGCCAGCAGTCCCCTCAGCACAGATACGCAGTATTTT | CASSPLSTDTQYF
TRBJ1-1 | 15 | . | . | TRBV28 | TGTGCCAGCAGTCCCAAGGGGTTTCGTGACACTGAAGCTTTCTTT | CASSPKGFRDTEAFF
TRBJ1-6 | 13 | . | . | TRBV2 | TGTGCCAGCAGCCCGGGGTATAATTCACCCCTCCACTTT | CASSPGYNSPLHF
TRBJ1-3 | 16 | . | . | TRBV14 | TGTGCCAGCAGCCAAGATTTGCCCGGCTCTGGAAACACCATATATTTT | CASSQDLPGSGNTIYF
TRBJ2-6 | 17 | . | . | TRBV23-1 | TGCGCCAGCAGTCAATCCCGGAGGGCAGCTGGGGCCAACGTCCTGACTTTC | CASSQSRRAAGANVLTF
TRBJ1-5 | 16 | few | . | TRBV10-1 | TGCGCCAGCAGGGAACTTACCGACTCAAGCAATCAGCCCCAGCATTTT | CASRELTDSSNQPQHF
TRBJ1-2 | 13 | . | TRBD1 | TRBV5-8 | TGTGCCAGCAGCTTGCCAGGGGGGTATGGCTACACCTTC | CASSLPGGYGYTF
TRBJ1-5 | 17 | once | . | TRBV5-5 | TGTGCCAGCAGCCCGGGGCAGGGAGGTACGAGCAATCAGCCCCAGCATTTT | CASSPGQGGTSNQPQHF
TRBJ1-1 | 13 | . | . | TRBV28 | TGTGCCAGCAGGGTACAGGGGAACACTGAAGCTTTCTTT | CASRVQGNTEAFF
TRBJ1-1 | 15 | . | TRBD1 | TRBV11-2 | TGTGCCAGCAGCCCAGAGGACAGGGGAAACACTGAAGCTTTCTTT | CASSPEDRGNTEAFF
TRBJ1-2 | 14 | . | . | TRBV2 | TGTGCCAGCAGTGAAGACCAGGTCGGTTATGGCTACACCTTC | CASSEDQVGYGYTF
TRBJ2-3 | 14 | . | . | TRBV7-9 | TGTGCCAGCAGCTTAGTGTTAGTGGCAGATACGCAGTATTTT | CASSLVLVADTQYF
TRBJ2-5 | 17 | . | TRBD2 | TRBV28 | TGTGCCAGCAGTTTATGGGGACTAGCGGGGGAAAAAGAGACCCAGTACTTC | CASSLWGLAGEKETQYF
TRBJ2-5 | 17 | . | TRBD2 | TRBV23-1 | TGCGCCAGCAGTCAATCCTTGGGGACTAGGGCCATTGGGACCCAGTACTTC | CASSQSLGTRAIGTQYF
TRBJ2-7 | 14 | . | TRBD2 | TRBV20-1 | TGCAGTGCTAGTCTACCCGGGACTAGGAGTGAGCAGTACTTC | CSASLPGTRSEQYF
TRBJ1-1 | 13 | once | . | TRBV10-3 | TGTGCCATCAGTGAGCCACAGGGCAGGGAAGCTTTCTTT | CAISEPQGREAFF
TRBJ2-2 | 15 | . | TRBD1 | TRBV5-1 | TGCGCCAGCAGCCCGGACAGGGTGGGCACCGGGGAGCTGTTTTTT | CASSPDRVGTGELFF
TRBJ1-6 | 16 | few | TRBD1 | TRBV5-4 | TGTGCCAGCAGTTCCCTCGTATCGGGACAGTATTCACCCCTCCACTTT | CASSSLVSGQYSPLHF